The T cell receptor (beta chain) described here comes from a study of blood T cell repertoires in COVID-19. Study-wide background: PBMCs, B-cell-depleted T cells, or T cells were the source of the cDNA or gDNA that made up the material.

This CDR3 spans 17 amino acids. Original analysis: Counts of nucleated cells, estimated from reference gene primer amplification, were obtained. TCRdb's copy holds only in-frame clones and misses some; the assay was immunoSEQ multiplex PCR. For V, J and clone size, that table is used; D and trimming come from the DNA. This repertoire shows about 220,000 clones, 75% to 90% found once; its top ten account for about 2.2%. The V and J genes are TRBV21-1 and TRBJ1-5; TRBD1 was called by the table and not checked on the DNA. TRBV21-1 is described as a pseudogene. The source material was peripheral blood. This TCR came from a man in his thirties or forties who had recovered from COVID-19. For the CDR3, the DNA is TGTGCCAGCAGCAAAGGGGATGGACAGGCCTACAATCAGCCCCAGCATTTT. Translated: CASSKGDGQAYNQPQHF.